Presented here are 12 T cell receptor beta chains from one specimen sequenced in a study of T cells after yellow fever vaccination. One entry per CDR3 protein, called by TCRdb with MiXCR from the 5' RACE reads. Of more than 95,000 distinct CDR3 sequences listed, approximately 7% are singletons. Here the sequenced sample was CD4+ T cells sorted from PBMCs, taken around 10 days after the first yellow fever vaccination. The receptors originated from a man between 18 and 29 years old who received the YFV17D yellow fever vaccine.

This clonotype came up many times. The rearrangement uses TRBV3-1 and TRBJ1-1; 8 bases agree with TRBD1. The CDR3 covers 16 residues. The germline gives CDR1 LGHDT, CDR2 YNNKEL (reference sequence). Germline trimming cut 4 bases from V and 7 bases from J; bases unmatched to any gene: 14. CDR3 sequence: CASSRNEQDRGGEAFF. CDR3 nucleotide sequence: TGTGCCAGCAGCCGAAACGAACAAGACAGGGGTGGTGAAGCTTTCTTT.

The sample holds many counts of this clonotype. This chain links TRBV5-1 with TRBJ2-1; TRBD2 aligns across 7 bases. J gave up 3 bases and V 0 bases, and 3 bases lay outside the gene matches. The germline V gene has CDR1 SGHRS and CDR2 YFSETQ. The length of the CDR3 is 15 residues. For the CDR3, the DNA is TGCGCCAGCAGCTTGGTTGCGGGGGACTACAATGAGCAGTTCTTC. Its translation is CASSLVAGDYNEQFF.

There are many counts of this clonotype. The CDR3 DNA is TGCGCCAGCAGCTTGGGAGGCGGTGGGGCCAACGTCCTGACTTTC. It translates to CASSLGGGGANVLTF. This chain connects TRBV5-1 to TRBJ2-6; no reliable D call. Germline V CDR1 and CDR2: SGHRS, YFSETQ. The V end was cut by 0 bases, the J end by 3 bases, with 7 bases between. There are 15 residues in the CDR3.

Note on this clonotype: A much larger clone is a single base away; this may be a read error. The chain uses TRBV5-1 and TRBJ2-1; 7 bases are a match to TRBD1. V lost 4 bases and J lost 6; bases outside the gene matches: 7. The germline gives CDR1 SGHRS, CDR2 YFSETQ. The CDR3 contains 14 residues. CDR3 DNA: TGCGCCAGCAGCGCTCAGGGGGTGCTCAATGAGCAGTTCTTC. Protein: CASSAQGVLNEQFF.

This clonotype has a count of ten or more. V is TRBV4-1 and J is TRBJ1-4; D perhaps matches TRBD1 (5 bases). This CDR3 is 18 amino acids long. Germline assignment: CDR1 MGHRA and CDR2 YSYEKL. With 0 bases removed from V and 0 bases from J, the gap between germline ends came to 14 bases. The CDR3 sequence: CASSQDRGTDATNEKLFF. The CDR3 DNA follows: TGCGCCAGCAGCCAAGATCGGGGCACCGATGCAACTAATGAAAAACTGTTTTTT.

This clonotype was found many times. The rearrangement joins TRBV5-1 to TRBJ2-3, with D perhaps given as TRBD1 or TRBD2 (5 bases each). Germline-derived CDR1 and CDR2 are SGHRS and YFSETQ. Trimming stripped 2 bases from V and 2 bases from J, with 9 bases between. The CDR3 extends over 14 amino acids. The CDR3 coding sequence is TGCGCCAGCAGCTTACGGGGCTACACAGATACGCAGTATTTT. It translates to CASSLRGYTDTQYF.

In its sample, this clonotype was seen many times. CDR3 in amino acids: CASSSPNTEAFF. Here the CDR3 DNA reads TGTGCCAGCAGCTCCCCCAACACTGAAGCTTTCTTT. The rearrangement uses TRBV5-5 and TRBJ1-1; D not certain. Deletions cut 3 bases from V and 2 bases from J, with 5 bases between. Germline V gene sequence: CDR1 SGHKS, CDR2 YYEKEE (reference sequence). The CDR3 is 12 amino acids.

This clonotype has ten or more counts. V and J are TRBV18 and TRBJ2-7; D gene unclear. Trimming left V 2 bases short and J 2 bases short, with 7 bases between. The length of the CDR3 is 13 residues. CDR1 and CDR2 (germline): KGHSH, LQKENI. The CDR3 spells CASSPGNPYEQYV. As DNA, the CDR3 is TGTGCCAGCTCACCAGGGAACCCCTACGAGCAGTACGTC.

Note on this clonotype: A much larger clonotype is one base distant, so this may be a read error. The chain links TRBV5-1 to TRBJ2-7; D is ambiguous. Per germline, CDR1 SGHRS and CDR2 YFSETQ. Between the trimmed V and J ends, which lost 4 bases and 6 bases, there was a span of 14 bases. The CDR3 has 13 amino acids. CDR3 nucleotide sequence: TGCGCCAGCAGCCGAAACTCGGTGGTCGAGCAGTACTTC. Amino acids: CASSRNSVVEQYF. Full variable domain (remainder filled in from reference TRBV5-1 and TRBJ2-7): KAGVTQTPRYLIKTRGQQVTLSCSPISGHRSVSWYQQTPGQGLQFLFEYFSETQRNKGNFPGRFSGRQFSNSRSEMNVSTLELGDSALYLCASSRNSVVEQYFGPGTRLTVT.

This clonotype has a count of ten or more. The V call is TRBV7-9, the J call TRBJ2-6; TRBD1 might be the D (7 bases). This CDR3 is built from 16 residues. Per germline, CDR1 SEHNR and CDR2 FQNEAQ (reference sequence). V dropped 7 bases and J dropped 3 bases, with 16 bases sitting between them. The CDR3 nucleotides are TGTGCCAGCACCTCGACAGGGAGGAATGGGGCCAACGTCCTGACTTTC. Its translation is CASTSTGRNGANVLTF.

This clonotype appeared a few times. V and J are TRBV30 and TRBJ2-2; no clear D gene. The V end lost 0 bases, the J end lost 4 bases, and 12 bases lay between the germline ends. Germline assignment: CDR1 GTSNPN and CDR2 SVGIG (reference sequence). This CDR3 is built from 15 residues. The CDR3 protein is CAWSVAPGVTGELFF. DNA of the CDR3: TGTGCCTGGAGTGTAGCCCCCGGAGTCACCGGGGAGCTGTTTTTT.

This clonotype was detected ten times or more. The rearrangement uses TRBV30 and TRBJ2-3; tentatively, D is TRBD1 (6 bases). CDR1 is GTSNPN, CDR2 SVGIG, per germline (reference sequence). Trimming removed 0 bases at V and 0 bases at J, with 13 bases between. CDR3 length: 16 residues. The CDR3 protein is CAWSVPGTTSTDTQYF. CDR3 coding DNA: TGTGCCTGGAGTGTGCCCGGGACAACTAGCACAGATACGCAGTATTTT. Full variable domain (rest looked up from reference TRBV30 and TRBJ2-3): SQTIHQWPATLVQPVGSPLSLECTVEGTSNPNLYWYRQAAGRGLQLLFYSVGIGQISSEVPQNLSASRPQDRQFILSSKKLLLSDSGFYLCAWSVPGTTSTDTQYFGPGTRLTVL.